The sequence of this T cell receptor beta chain was determined in a study of cytotoxic CD8 clonotypes in ibrutinib-treated CLL. General study findings and limits: Clonality rose at ibrutinib response and fell back toward baseline at progression. Sampling times (in sustained-remission versus progressing patients) were not the same. Public clonotypes (which were uncommon) either contracted or remained stable on treatment.

Profiled with immunoSEQ multiplex PCR; TCRdb holds only in-frame clones, not every one. The table has 75,000 to 90,000 clones, less than 85% seen once. TCR beta libraries used roughly 2 micrograms of DNA from cryopreserved PBMCs. As for this clone: Its antigen is unknown.

Trimming shortened V by 2 bases and J by 1 base, and 12 bases separated the two germline ends. The CDR3 is 14 residues long. Per germline, CDR1 GTSNPN and CDR2 SVGIG (reference sequence). The chain is built from TRBV30 and TRBJ2-7; D ambiguous. This specimen consisted of PBMCs, obtained after 24 months of ibrutinib treatment. The origin of this receptor is a human donor with chronic lymphocytic leukemia. The CDR3 is CAWSSWAKSYEQYF. CDR3 DNA: TGTGCCTGGAGTAGCTGGGCTAAGTCCTACGAGCAGTACTTC. Full variable domain (rest looked up from reference TRBV30 and TRBJ2-7): SQTIHQWPATLVQPVGSPLSLECTVEGTSNPNLYWYRQAAGRGLQLLFYSVGIGQISSEVPQNLSASRPQDRQFILSSKKLLLSDSGFYLCAWSSWAKSYEQYFGPGTRLTVT.